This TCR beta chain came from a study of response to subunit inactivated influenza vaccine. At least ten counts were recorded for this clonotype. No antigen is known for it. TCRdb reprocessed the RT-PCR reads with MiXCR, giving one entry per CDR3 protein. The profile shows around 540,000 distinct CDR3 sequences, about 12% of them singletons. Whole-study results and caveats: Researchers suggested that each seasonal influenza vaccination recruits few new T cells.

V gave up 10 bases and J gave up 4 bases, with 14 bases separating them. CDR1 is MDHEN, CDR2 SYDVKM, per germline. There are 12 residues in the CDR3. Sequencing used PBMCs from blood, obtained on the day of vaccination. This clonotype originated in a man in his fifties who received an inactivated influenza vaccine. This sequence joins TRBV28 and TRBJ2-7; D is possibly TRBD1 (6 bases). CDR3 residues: CATSHTGYEQYF. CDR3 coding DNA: TGTGCCACCAGCCACACAGGGTACGAGCAGTACTTC.